This T cell receptor (beta chain) is drawn from a study of CD39 and CD103 CD8 tumor-infiltrating T cells (dated by TCRdb to the late 2010s). At the level of the whole study: An HPV-positive HNSCC, an HPV-negative HNSCC, an ovarian cancer and a melanoma patient were represented in the repertoire comparisons shown. Repertoires of CD8 TIL subsets defined by CD103 and CD39 were compared with peripheral memory CD8 T cells by TCRbeta CDR3 deep sequencing.

For each subset, between 10,000 and 100,000 sorted cells were used for genomic DNA extraction with the DNeasy Blood and Tissue Kit. TCRbeta V-J or V-D-J regions were sequenced and mapped by the immunoSEQ service, with coverage above 10x per sample. The paper's processing steps were these. Analysis was limited to productive rearrangements exported from the immunoSEQ Analyzer platform, and clonality was evaluated on the 500 most abundant clones. Repertoire overlap between populations was quantified with the Morisita-Horn similarity index and the Jaccard index. Morisita-Horn similarity between CD8 T-cell subset TCR repertoires was measured in over five cancer patients. TCRdb mirrors the immuneACCESS table, restricted to in-frame sequences. Some clones are absent from its copies; in checked studies, under half trace to an unresolved V gene, and the reason for the others is unknown. From that table come the V and J calls and clone size; the DNA was used to work out D and trimming. In all, the sample holds about 4,600 clones, and more than 55% of those were seen once. 12% of the sample belongs to the ten largest clones.

Concerning this clone itself: The antigen this receptor binds is unknown. No base quality values were provided; no much bigger clone lies one nucleotide off.

At the time samples were collected, the patients were not on therapy, although their prior treatments varied from chemotherapy, radiotherapy, surgery and immunotherapy to none at all. After thawing, cells were enriched for T lymphocytes using a negative-selection kit, with EpCAM beads added for tumor-infiltrating lymphocytes. Memory CD8 T cells were sorted using a CD8+CD4-CD45RA- gate, without regard to whether the cells expressed CCR7. Peripheral blood mononuclear cells were obtained using a Ficoll-Paque PLUS gradient and were cryopreserved prior to analysis. Populations were sorted on a FACSAria II to over 97% purity, and cell pellets were frozen without culture for TCR sequencing. Paper-wide results and their limitations: DP CD8 TILs appeared to be more oligoclonal than DN and SP CD8 TILs and blood memory CD8 T cells, with about 56-90% covered by the top 30 clonotypes. DP TIL clonotypes were rarely detected in blood or uninvolved lymph node, whereas DN TIL clonotypes were found to largely overlap with peripheral memory CD8 repertoires.

CDR1 SGHTA and CDR2 FQGNSA were looked up in the germline V gene. From cysteine to phenylalanine, the CDR3 is 16 amino acids long. CDR3 DNA is the only sequence kept; it has 48 bases, read in frame from the first base. V is trimmed back by 4 bases and J by 4 bases, and the junction contains 11 bases that no gene match accounts for. The sequenced sample consisted of CD8+ T cells sorted from blood. This specimen's cell subset or site label, per the study, means: total memory CD8 T cells (CD45RA-CCR7+/-) from blood or uninvolved lymph node. The chain uses TRBV7-2 and TRBJ2-3; 7 junctional bases match TRBD2. The TCR comes from a human donor with head and neck squamous cell carcinoma. The CDR3 reads as follows: CASSSPGSGEADTQYF. The DNA sequence follows: TGTGCCAGCAGCTCCCCCGGGAGCGGGGAGGCAGATACGCAGTATTTT.